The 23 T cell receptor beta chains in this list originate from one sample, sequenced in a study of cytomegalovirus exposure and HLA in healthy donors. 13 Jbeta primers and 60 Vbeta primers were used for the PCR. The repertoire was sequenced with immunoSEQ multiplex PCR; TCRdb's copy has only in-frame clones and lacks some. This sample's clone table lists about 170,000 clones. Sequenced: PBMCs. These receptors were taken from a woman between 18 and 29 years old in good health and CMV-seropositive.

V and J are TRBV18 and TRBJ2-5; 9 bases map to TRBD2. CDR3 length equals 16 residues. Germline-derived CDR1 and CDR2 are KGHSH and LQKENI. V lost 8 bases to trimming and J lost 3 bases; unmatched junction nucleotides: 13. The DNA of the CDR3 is TGTGCCAGCACCAAACGGAGAGCGGGGGGTGAAGAGACCCAGTACTTC. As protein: CASTKRRAGGEETQYF.

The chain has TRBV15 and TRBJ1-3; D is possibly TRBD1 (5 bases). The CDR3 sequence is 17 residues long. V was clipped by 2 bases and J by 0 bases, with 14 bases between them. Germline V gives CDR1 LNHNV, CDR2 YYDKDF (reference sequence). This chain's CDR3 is CATSRPVDRSSGNTIYF. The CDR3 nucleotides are TGTGCCACCAGCAGACCCGTCGACAGATCCTCTGGAAACACCATATATTTT.

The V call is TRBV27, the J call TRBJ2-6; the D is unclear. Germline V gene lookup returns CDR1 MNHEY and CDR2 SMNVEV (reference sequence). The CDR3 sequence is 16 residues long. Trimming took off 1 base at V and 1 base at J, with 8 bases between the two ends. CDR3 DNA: TGTGCCAGCAGTTTATTCGCCGGGTCTGGGGCCAACGTCCTGACTTTC. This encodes CASSLFAGSGANVLTF.

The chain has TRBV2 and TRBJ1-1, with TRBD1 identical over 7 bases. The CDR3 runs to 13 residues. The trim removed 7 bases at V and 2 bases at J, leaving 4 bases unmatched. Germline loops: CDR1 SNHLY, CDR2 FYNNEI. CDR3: CASMGDSNTEAFF. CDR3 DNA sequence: TGTGCCAGCATGGGGGACAGTAACACTGAAGCTTTCTTT. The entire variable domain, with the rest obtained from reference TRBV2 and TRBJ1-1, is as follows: EPEVTQTPSHQVTQMGQEVILRCVPISNHLYFYWYRQILGQKVEFLVSFYNNEISEKSEIFDDQFSVERPDGSNFTLKIRSTKLEDSAMYFCASMGDSNTEAFFGQGTRLTVV.

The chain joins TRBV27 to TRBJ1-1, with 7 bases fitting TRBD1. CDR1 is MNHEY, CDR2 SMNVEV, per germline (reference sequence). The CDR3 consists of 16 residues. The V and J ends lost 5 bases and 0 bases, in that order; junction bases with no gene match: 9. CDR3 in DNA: TGTGCCAGCAGTATCCTGGGCGACAGGGTGAACACTGAAGCTTTCTTT. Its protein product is CASSILGDRVNTEAFF.

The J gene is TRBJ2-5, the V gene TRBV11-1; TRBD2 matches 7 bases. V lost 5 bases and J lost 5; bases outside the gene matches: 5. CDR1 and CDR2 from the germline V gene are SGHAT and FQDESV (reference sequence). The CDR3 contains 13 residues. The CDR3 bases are TGTGCCAGCAGCCCGGGGAGGGCGGAGACCCAGTACTTC. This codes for CASSPGRAETQYF.

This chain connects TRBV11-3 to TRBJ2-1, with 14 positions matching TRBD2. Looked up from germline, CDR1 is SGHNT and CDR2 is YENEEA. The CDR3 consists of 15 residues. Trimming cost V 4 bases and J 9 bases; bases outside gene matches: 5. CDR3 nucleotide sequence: TGTGCCAGCAGCTCCGGACTAGCGGGGGGAGGTGAGCAGTTCTTC. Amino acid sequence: CASSSGLAGGGEQFF.

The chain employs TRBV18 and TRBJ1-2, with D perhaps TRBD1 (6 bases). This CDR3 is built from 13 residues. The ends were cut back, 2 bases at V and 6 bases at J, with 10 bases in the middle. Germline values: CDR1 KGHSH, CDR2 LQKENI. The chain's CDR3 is CASSPNRDDGYTF. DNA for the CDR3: TGTGCCAGCTCACCAAACAGGGACGATGGCTACACCTTC.

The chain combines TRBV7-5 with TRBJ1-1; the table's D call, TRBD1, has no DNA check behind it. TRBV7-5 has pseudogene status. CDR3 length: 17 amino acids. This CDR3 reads CARSSAQKGQMNTEAFF. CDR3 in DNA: TGTGCCAGAAGCTCCGCGCAGAAGGGACAGATGAACACTGAAGCTTTCTTT.

CDR3 DNA sequence: TGTGCCAGCTCACCAACCGGGGGAAACTACAATGAGCAGTTCTTC. Its protein is CASSPTGGNYNEQFF. V usage is TRBV18 and J usage is TRBJ2-1; possible D gene TRBD2, 6 bases. V lost 2 bases, J lost 3 bases, and 11 bases lay in between. The germline gives CDR1 KGHSH, CDR2 LQKENI. The CDR3 covers 15 residues.

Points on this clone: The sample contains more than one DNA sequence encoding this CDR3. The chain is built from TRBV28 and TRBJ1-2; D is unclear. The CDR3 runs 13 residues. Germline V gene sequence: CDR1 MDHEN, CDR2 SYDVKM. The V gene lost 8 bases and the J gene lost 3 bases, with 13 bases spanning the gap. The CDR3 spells CASSLGGYYGYTF. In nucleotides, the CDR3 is TGTGCCAGCTCCCTAGGAGGATACTATGGCTACACCTTC.

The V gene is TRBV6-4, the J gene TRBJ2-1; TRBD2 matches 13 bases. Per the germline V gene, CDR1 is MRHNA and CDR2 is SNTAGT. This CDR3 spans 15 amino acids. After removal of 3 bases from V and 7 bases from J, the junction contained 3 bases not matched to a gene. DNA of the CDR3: TGTGCCAGCAGTGAGTCGACTAGCGGGAGGAATGAGCAGTTCTTC. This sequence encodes CASSESTSGRNEQFF.

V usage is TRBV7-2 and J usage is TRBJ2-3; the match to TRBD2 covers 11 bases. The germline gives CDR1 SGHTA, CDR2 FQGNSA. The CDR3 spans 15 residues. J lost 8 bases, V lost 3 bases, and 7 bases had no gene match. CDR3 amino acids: CASSFGSGGAGTQYF. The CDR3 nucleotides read TGTGCCAGCAGCTTTGGTAGCGGGGGGGCCGGTACGCAGTATTTT. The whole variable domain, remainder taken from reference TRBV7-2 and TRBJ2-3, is GAGVSQSPSNKVTEKGKDVELRCDPISGHTALYWYRQSLGQGLEFLIYFQGNSAPDKSGLPSDRFSAERTGGSVSTLTIQRTQQEDSAVYLCASSFGSGGAGTQYFGPGTRLTVL.

The CDR3 nucleotides read TGTGCCATCAGTGAGGGACAGAACTATGGCTACACCTTC. Encoded protein: CAISEGQNYGYTF. J is TRBJ1-2 and V is TRBV10-3; D possibly corresponds to TRBD1 (6 bases). The ends were cut back, 2 bases at V and 2 bases at J, with 6 bases in the middle. There are 13 residues in the CDR3. Germline values: CDR1 ENHRY, CDR2 SYGVKD.

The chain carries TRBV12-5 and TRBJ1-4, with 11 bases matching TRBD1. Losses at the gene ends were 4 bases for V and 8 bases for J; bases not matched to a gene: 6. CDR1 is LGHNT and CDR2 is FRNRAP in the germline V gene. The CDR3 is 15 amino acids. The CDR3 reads CASGSTGTGGEKLFF. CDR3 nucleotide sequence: TGTGCTAGTGGTTCGACCGGGACAGGGGGGGAAAAACTGTTTTTT.

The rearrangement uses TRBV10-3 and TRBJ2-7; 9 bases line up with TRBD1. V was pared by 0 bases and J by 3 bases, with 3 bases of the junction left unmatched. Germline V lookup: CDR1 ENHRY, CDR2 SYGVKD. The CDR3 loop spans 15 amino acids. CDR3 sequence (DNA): TGTGCCATCAGTGAGTCAGGGGGACAGGGCTACGAGCAGTACTTC. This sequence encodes CAISESGGQGYEQYF.

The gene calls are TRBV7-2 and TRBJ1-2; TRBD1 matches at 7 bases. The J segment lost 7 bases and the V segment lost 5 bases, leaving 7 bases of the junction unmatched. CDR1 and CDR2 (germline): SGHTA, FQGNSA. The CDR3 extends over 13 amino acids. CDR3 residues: CASSAQTGSGYTF. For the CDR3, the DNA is TGTGCCAGCAGCGCCCAGACAGGGAGTGGCTACACCTTC.

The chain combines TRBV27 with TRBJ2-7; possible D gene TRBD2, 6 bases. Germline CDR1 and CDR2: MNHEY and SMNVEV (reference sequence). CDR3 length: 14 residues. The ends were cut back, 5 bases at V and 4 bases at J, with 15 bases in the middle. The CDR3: CASSGHQGGYEQYF. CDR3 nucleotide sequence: TGTGCCAGCAGTGGGCATCAGGGAGGTTACGAGCAGTACTTC.

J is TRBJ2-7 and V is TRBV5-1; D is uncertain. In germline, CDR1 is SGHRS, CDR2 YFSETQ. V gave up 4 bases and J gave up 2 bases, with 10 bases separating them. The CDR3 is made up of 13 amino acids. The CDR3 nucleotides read TGCGCCAGCAGCCAGATGGGCCCCTACGAGCAGTACTTC. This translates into CASSQMGPYEQYF. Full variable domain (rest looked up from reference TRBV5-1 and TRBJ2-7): KAGVTQTPRYLIKTRGQQVTLSCSPISGHRSVSWYQQTPGQGLQFLFEYFSETQRNKGNFPGRFSGRQFSNSRSEMNVSTLELGDSALYLCASSQMGPYEQYFGPGTRLTVT.

The CDR3: CASSLSGGTGFQETQYF. The CDR3 bases are TGTGCCAGCAGTTTATCGGGTGGGACAGGGTTCCAAGAGACCCAGTACTTC. The rearrangement uses TRBV27 and TRBJ2-5, with TRBD1 matching over 9 bases. The CDR3 has 17 amino acids. Germline lookup yields CDR1 MNHEY and CDR2 SMNVEV (reference sequence). Germline trimming cut 0 bases from V and 1 base from J; bases unmatched to any gene: 6.

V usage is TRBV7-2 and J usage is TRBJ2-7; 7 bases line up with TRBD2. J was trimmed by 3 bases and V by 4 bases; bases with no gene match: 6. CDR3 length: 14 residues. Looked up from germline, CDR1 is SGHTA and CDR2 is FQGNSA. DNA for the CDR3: TGTGCCAGCAGCTCTGGGGGGGAAGGCTACGAGCAGTACTTC. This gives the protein CASSSGGEGYEQYF.

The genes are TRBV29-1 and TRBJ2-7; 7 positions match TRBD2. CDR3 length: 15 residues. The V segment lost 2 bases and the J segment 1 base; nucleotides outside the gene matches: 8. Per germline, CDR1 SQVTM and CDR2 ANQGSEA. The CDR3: CSVEKTGGKSYEQYF. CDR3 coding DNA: TGCAGCGTTGAAAAGACGGGGGGAAAGTCCTACGAGCAGTACTTC.

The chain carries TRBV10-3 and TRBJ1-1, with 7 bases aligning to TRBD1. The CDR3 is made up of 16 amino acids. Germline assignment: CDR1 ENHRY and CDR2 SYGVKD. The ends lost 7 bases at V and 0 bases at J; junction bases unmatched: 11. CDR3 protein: CAINEGAPRVNTEAFF. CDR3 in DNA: TGTGCCATCAACGAGGGGGCACCCCGGGTGAACACTGAAGCTTTCTTT.